This T cell receptor (beta chain) was recorded in a study of control samples from healthy donors and cancer patients. Some clones are missing from TCRdb's copy, which holds only in-frame ones; the method was immunoSEQ multiplex PCR. The data hold 120,000 to 150,000 clones, with around 92% observed a single time. The CDR3 runs 14 residues. Germline V gives CDR1 MGHDK, CDR2 SYGVNS. Unmatched junction bases numbered 7, after V lost 6 bases and J lost 9 bases. This chain joins TRBV25-1 and TRBJ1-6, with 8 bases that match TRBD1. The sequencing sample was made of blood. The sequence came from a man aged 25 to 40 in good health. CDR3 coding DNA: TGTGCCAGCAGCTCACAGGGGGAAGGTTCACCCCTCCACTTT. Its protein product is CASSSQGEGSPLHF. Variable domain in full (rest from reference TRBV25-1 and TRBJ1-6): EADIYQTPRYLVIGTGKKITLECSQTMGHDKMYWYQQDPGMELHLIHYSYGVNSTEKGDLSSESTVSRIRTEHFPLTLESARPSHTSQYLCASSSQGEGSPLHFGNGTRLTVT.